The 8 T cell receptor beta chains reported below all come from one sample, sequenced in a study of cytomegalovirus exposure and HLA in healthy donors. With 60 Vbeta and 13 Jbeta primers, the PCR was carried out. Repertoires were generated with immunoSEQ multiplex PCR, while TCRdb's copy carries only in-frame clones and drops some. The profile shows approximately 170,000 clones, 65% to 80% of them singletons. The material sequenced was PBMCs. The source is a man between 18 and 29 years old in good health and CMV-seropositive.

This chain joins TRBV10-1 and TRBJ1-4; D is uncertain. The CDR3 runs 16 residues. Between the trimmed V and J ends, which lost 4 bases and 10 bases, there was a span of 22 bases. Germline CDR1 is WNHNN and CDR2 is SYGVQD (reference sequence). CDR3 residues: CASSVSAGGAGGKLFF. The CDR3 nucleotides read TGCGCCAGCAGTGTGAGCGCGGGCGGAGCTGGAGGAAAACTGTTTTTT.

The gene calls are TRBV2 and TRBJ1-2, with 9 positions matching TRBD1. The junction had 6 bases not matched to a gene; V was cut back by 6 bases and J by 4 bases. Germline CDR1 SNHLY, CDR2 FYNNEI. This CDR3 contains 14 residues. CDR3 bases: TGTGCCAGCAGACAGGGGGCAAATATCTATGGCTACACCTTC. Its protein product is CASRQGANIYGYTF.

Only one count was recorded for this clone. V gene TRBV7-8 combines with J gene TRBJ2-1; a possible D gene is TRBD1 (6 bases). CDR1 is SGHVS and CDR2 is FQNEAQ in the germline V gene. Trimming cost V 3 bases and J 8 bases, with 11 bases left between them. This CDR3 is built from 13 residues. The CDR3 nucleotides are TGTGCCAGCAGCTTTGCAGGGGACGATGAGCAGTTCTTC. Translating gives CASSFAGDDEQFF.

The rearrangement uses TRBV27 and TRBJ2-7, with 7 bases matching TRBD1. The CDR3 sequence is 13 residues long. The V gene's germline CDR1 is MNHEY and CDR2 SMNVEV (reference sequence). J gave up 3 bases and V 6 bases, and 5 bases lay outside the gene matches. This CDR3 reads CASSPGQSYEQYV. The DNA for the CDR3 is TGTGCCAGCAGCCCGGGACAGAGCTACGAGCAGTACGTC.

J is TRBJ2-2 and V is TRBV6-1; 7 bases align to TRBD1. Germline loops: CDR1 MNHNS, CDR2 SASEGT. V dropped 11 bases and J dropped 7; count of bases not matched to a gene: 10. The CDR3 is made up of 13 amino acids. The CDR3: CAAVRGLGGELFF. In DNA form, the CDR3 reads TGTGCCGCCGTGAGGGGGCTGGGCGGGGAGCTGTTTTTT.

This clone appeared a single time. The V call is TRBV6-1, the J call TRBJ1-1; no reliable D call. Trimming cost V 3 bases and J 5 bases, with 16 bases left between them. The length of the CDR3 is 15 residues. Per the germline V gene, CDR1 is MNHNS and CDR2 is SASEGT. In DNA, the CDR3 is TGTGCCAGCAGTGAGAGCGCTCTGCCGAAAACTGAAGCTTTCTTT. Translated: CASSESALPKTEAFF.

The chain employs TRBV27 and TRBJ2-3; 8 nucleotides agree with TRBD1. The length of the CDR3 is 18 residues. Germline V CDR1 and CDR2: MNHEY, SMNVEV (reference sequence). V was pared by 6 bases and J by 2 bases, with 16 bases of the junction left unmatched. The CDR3 DNA reads as TGTGCCAGCAGAGATTTCCCAGGGGGCTTCGGATCCACAGATACGCAGTATTTT. Its translation is CASRDFPGGFGSTDTQYF.

The chain combines TRBV28 with TRBJ1-5; a weak D match, TRBD1 (6 bases). CDR1 is MDHEN and CDR2 is SYDVKM in the germline V gene. The CDR3 covers 15 residues. Trimming took off 7 bases at V and 4 bases at J, with 17 bases between the two ends. The CDR3 region has the DNA TGTGCCAGCATCCGCCCGGGGGGCTCTAATCAGCCCCAGCATTTT. This encodes CASIRPGGSNQPQHF.